These 18 T cell receptor beta chains were all obtained from the same sample, sequenced in a study of response to subunit inactivated influenza vaccine. TCRdb reprocessed the RT-PCR reads with MiXCR, giving one entry per CDR3 protein. This sample has 800,000 to 1,000,000 distinct CDR3 sequences; about 20% occur once, and the top ten carry about a tenth. Sequencing used PBMCs from blood, obtained roughly 5 days after vaccination. All receptors derive from a man in his forties or fifties who received an inactivated influenza vaccine.

The chain is built from TRBV20-1 and TRBJ2-3, with 10 bases fitting TRBD2. Per germline, CDR1 DFQATT and CDR2 SNEGSKA (reference sequence). The CDR3 is made up of 15 amino acids. V lost 0 bases and J lost 4; bases outside the gene matches: 4. Here the CDR3 reads CSARDLLAGADTQYF. The CDR3 DNA follows: TGCAGTGCTAGAGATCTCCTAGCGGGGGCAGATACGCAGTATTTT.

This chain joins TRBV24-1 and TRBJ1-1, with 7 positions matching TRBD1. The V segment lost 7 bases and the J segment 3 bases; nucleotides outside the gene matches: 1. This CDR3 has 12 residues. Germline V gives CDR1 KGHDR, CDR2 SFDVKD. This CDR3 reads CATSGQDTEAFF. The CDR3 DNA reads as TGTGCCACCAGCGGACAGGACACTGAAGCTTTCTTT.

A single count supports this clonotype. The gene calls are TRBV5-1 and TRBJ1-5; D gene ambiguous. Looked up from germline, CDR1 is SGHRS and CDR2 is YFSETQ. This CDR3 is 15 amino acids long. V shed 2 bases and J shed 2 bases, with 11 bases lying between them. CDR3 amino acids: CASSLGGVRNQPQHF. The CDR3 bases are TGCGCCAGCAGCTTAGGCGGGGTGCGCAATCAGCCCCAGCATTTT. Full variable domain (missing parts from reference TRBV5-1 and TRBJ1-5): KAGVTQTPRYLIKTRGQQVTLSCSPISGHRSVSWYQQTPGQGLQFLFEYFSETQRNKGNFPGRFSGRQFSNSRSEMNVSTLELGDSALYLCASSLGGVRNQPQHFGDGTRLSIL.

This clonotype was seen a handful of times. This chain links TRBV20-1 with TRBJ1-1; no clear D gene. Trimming pared 6 bases from V and 1 base from J, leaving 12 bases between. Looked up from germline, CDR1 is DFQATT and CDR2 is SNEGSKA (reference sequence). The CDR3 sequence is 13 residues long. The CDR3 DNA reads as TGCAGTGCAGACGGGGAGCAGAACACTGAAGCTTTCTTT. Its translation: CSADGEQNTEAFF.

V is TRBV6-5 and J is TRBJ2-5, with D uncertain. Trimming removed 2 bases from V and 7 bases from J, with 17 bases in between. Germline assignment: CDR1 MNHEY and CDR2 SVGAGI. CDR3 length: 15 amino acids. The DNA of the CDR3 is TGTGCCAGCAGTTACAAAAGTGCGGCAGGTGGGACCCAGTACTTC. Translation: CASSYKSAAGGTQYF.

This clonotype turned up a few times. The gene calls are TRBV5-5 and TRBJ2-7; the match to TRBD1 covers 8 bases. CDR1 and CDR2 from the germline V gene are SGHKS and YYEKEE (reference sequence). The CDR3 runs to 15 residues. V shed 0 bases, J shed 4 bases, and the junction held 6 bases outside the gene matches. CDR3 sequence (DNA): TGTGCCAGCAGCTTGGAGACAGGGGCGGTGTACGAGCAGTACTTC. Amino acid sequence: CASSLETGAVYEQYF. The full variable domain, its missing parts supplied by reference TRBV5-5 and TRBJ2-7, is DAGVTQSPTHLIKTRGQQVTLRCSPISGHKSVSWYQQVLGQGPQFIFQYYEKEERGRGNFPDRFSARQFPNYSSELNVNALLLGDSALYLCASSLETGAVYEQYFGPGTRLTVT.

This clonotype has only a few counts. This chain joins TRBV7-2 and TRBJ1-6; 7 bases are shared with TRBD1. Germline values: CDR1 SGHTA, CDR2 FQGNSA. After removal of 5 bases from V and 10 bases from J, the junction contained 11 bases not matched to a gene. The CDR3 has 15 residues. This CDR3 reads CASSLLAGGESPLHF. The CDR3 DNA reads as TGTGCCAGCAGCCTTTTAGCAGGGGGGGAATCACCCCTCCACTTT.

V gene TRBV7-2 combines with J gene TRBJ2-1, with 12 bases that match TRBD2. From germline, CDR1 is SGHTA and CDR2 FQGNSA. This CDR3 spans 17 amino acids. With V trimmed by 2 bases and J by 7 bases, 9 bases remained unmatched. In DNA form, the CDR3 reads TGTGCCAGCAGCTTAATGCTAGCGGGAGGGCCAGGAAATGAGCAGTTCTTC. Its translation is CASSLMLAGGPGNEQFF. The entire variable domain, with the rest obtained from reference TRBV7-2 and TRBJ2-1, is as follows: GAGVSQSPSNKVTEKGKDVELRCDPISGHTALYWYRQSLGQGLEFLIYFQGNSAPDKSGLPSDRFSAERTGGSVSTLTIQRTQQEDSAVYLCASSLMLAGGPGNEQFFGPGTRLTVL.

This clonotype has only a few counts. CDR3 nucleotide sequence: TGTGCCAGCAGTTCCCGGAGCCCCTTTACGTGGCTAGCGGGAGTAGTTACGCAGTATTTT. Translating gives CASSSRSPFTWLAGVVTQYF. The rearrangement joins TRBV6-2 or TRBV6-3 to TRBJ2-3; 10 nucleotides align to TRBD2. The V gene end was trimmed by 4 bases and the J gene end by 8 bases; junction bases not matched to a gene: 24. This CDR3 region has 20 residues. Germline V gives CDR1 MNHEY, CDR2 SVGEGT.

V is TRBV6-5 and J is TRBJ1-1; D might be TRBD1 (5 bases). The CDR3 totals 12 residues. Germline CDR1 is MNHEY and CDR2 is SVGAGI. V was cut by 4 bases and J by 10 bases, with 13 bases left in between. The CDR3 DNA reads TGTGCCAGCAGTTTCCAGGGTACCAGAGCTTTCTTT. It codes for CASSFQGTRAFF.

The chain is built from TRBV5-1 and TRBJ2-7; TRBD2 matches 9 bases. The CDR3 totals 15 residues. The trim removed 1 base at V and 6 bases at J, leaving 8 bases unmatched. Germline CDR1 and CDR2: SGHRS and YFSETQ. As DNA, the CDR3 is TGCGCCAGCAGCTTGAGTAGCGGGAGCCGCACCGAGCAGTACTTC. The encoded protein is CASSLSSGSRTEQYF.

This clonotype was observed a handful of times. V gene TRBV12-3 or TRBV12-4 combines with J gene TRBJ2-1; D unclear. The V gene lost 0 bases and the J gene lost 4 bases, with 7 bases spanning the gap. The CDR3 is 14 amino acids. The CDR3 sequence: CASSLAAEYNEQFF. The CDR3 DNA reads TGTGCCAGCAGTTTAGCGGCTGAGTACAATGAGCAGTTCTTC.

This clonotype was counted between two and nine times. This chain uses TRBV18 with TRBJ2-1, with D perhaps matching TRBD2 (6 bases). The V and J ends lost 3 bases and 5 bases respectively, with 11 bases between them. The CDR3 has 14 amino acids. From germline, CDR1 is KGHSH and CDR2 LQKENI. CDR3 in DNA: TGTGCCAGCTCACCGGGAGGACGAAACAATGAGCAGTTCTTC. It encodes CASSPGGRNNEQFF.

This clonotype was counted at least ten times. J is TRBJ2-1 and V is TRBV12-3 or TRBV12-4; D remains ambiguous. CDR3 length: 11 residues. The V end lost 5 bases, the J end lost 10 bases, and 9 bases lay between the germline ends. The CDR3 here is CASSPRAEQFF. In DNA form, the CDR3 reads TGTGCCAGCAGTCCCAGAGCGGAGCAGTTCTTC.

This clonotype was picked up a small number of times. The chain is built from TRBV20-1 and TRBJ2-2, with 9 bases identical to TRBD2. After removal of 3 bases from V and 4 bases from J, the junction contained 3 bases not matched to a gene. CDR1 is DFQATT and CDR2 is SNEGSKA in the germline V gene (reference sequence). The length of the CDR3 is 14 residues. The CDR3 DNA follows: TGCAGTGCTAGGCGGGGGGGCGGCACCGGGGAGCTGTTTTTT. This encodes CSARRGGGTGELFF.

This clonotype occurred a few times. CDR3 residues: CASSVGIAGVQETQYF. The CDR3 nucleotides are TGTGCCAGCAGCGTAGGGATAGCGGGGGTCCAAGAGACCCAGTACTTC. The rearrangement uses TRBV9 and TRBJ2-5; 9 positions match TRBD2. The CDR3 runs 16 residues. The V segment lost 0 bases and the J segment 1 base; nucleotides outside the gene matches: 4. Germline assignment: CDR1 SGDLS and CDR2 YYNGEE.

This chain uses TRBV18 with TRBJ2-3; maybe TRBD1 (6 bases). The V end was cut by 2 bases, the J end by 9 bases, with 18 bases between. Germline V gives CDR1 KGHSH, CDR2 LQKENI. The CDR3 runs 15 residues. CDR3 residues: CASSPSTGYPLTQYF. In DNA, the CDR3 is TGTGCCAGCTCACCATCGACAGGCTACCCCTTGACGCAGTATTTT.

V is TRBV10-3 and J is TRBJ1-1, with D perhaps matching TRBD1 (5 bases). CDR3 length: 15 amino acids. Trimming took 0 bases from V and 3 from J, leaving 11 bases between them. Germline V gives CDR1 ENHRY, CDR2 SYGVKD. The CDR3 here is CAISESTSRDTEAFF. For the CDR3, the DNA is TGTGCCATCAGTGAGTCGACCTCCAGGGACACTGAAGCTTTCTTT.